This record looks at one TCR beta chain sequence and its context. Its antigen is as yet unknown. This specimen belongs to a study of CD8 T cells in ankylosing spondylitis. General study findings and limits: Reactive arthritis synovial fluid and blood were previously reported to contain some motif variants. Significant enrichment of disease-linked clones was reported in matched ankylosing spondylitis synovial fluid. For ankylosing spondylitis blood, a TCR beta motif of about 8 highly homologous variants appeared characteristic.

Quantitative 5'-RACE was performed with molecular barcodes, and it yielded the TCR beta libraries. TCRdb independently ran MiXCR on the 5' RACE reads; one entry per CDR3 protein. The sample carries about 450,000 distinct CDR3 sequences, about 25% recorded once. Material for sequencing was blood, either unsorted or a sorted T cell fraction (not recorded which). The TCR was taken from a male donor with ankylosing spondylitis.

CDR3 sequence reads: CASSTQSSSGKLGYNEQFF. DNA for the CDR3: TGTGCCAGCAGCACTCAGTCGTCTAGCGGGAAACTCGGGTACAATGAGCAGTTCTTC. The chain recombines TRBV21-1 with TRBJ2-1; the D call in the table, TRBD2, was not verified against the DNA. TRBV21-1 represents a pseudogene. The CDR3 contains 19 residues.